This is a list of T cell receptor beta chains from one sample in a study of cytomegalovirus exposure and HLA in healthy donors. This table comes from immunoSEQ multiplex PCR, and its TCRdb copy is limited to in-frame clones, with some not included. The sample lists about 140,000 clones, 70% to 80% seen once, with approximately 1.5% in the top ten. Sequenced: PBMCs. These receptors all come from a female donor in good health and CMV-seronegative. Each CDR3 is given with its conserved first and last residue. A D gene is named only where the DNA matches it firmly. The size of a clone is reported for some rows only, either as once, few or many, or as a class for expanded clones.

size	D	V	J	DNA	CDR3
.	TRBD1	TRBV5-1	TRBJ2-3	TGCGCCAGCAGCGTGGACAGGGGCGGTCATACGCAGTATTTT	CASSVDRGGHTQYF
.	.	TRBV5-1	TRBJ2-1	TGCGCCAGCAGCTTAGAGGACTACAATGAGCAGTTCTTC	CASSLEDYNEQFF
.	.	TRBV13	TRBJ1-3	TGTGCCAGCAGCCCCCGTGGAAACACCATATATTTT	CASSPRGNTIYF
.	TRBD2	TRBV11-2	TRBJ2-5	TGTGCCAGCAGCGTTCCTCGGGGCGGGGGGGCTAGGGAGACCCAGTACTTC	CASSVPRGGGARETQYF
.	TRBD2	TRBV5-1	TRBJ2-7	TGCGCCAGCAGCTTGGAACTAGCGGGGCTCCATTCCTCCTACGAGCAGTACTTC	CASSLELAGLHSSYEQYF
.	TRBD2	TRBV29-1	TRBJ2-7	TGCAGCGTTGAAGTCAGTATTGGTCTAGCGGGGACGGGCGAGCAGTACTTC	CSVEVSIGLAGTGEQYF
few	TRBD1	TRBV5-1	TRBJ1-1	TGCGCCAGCAGCTCCAACAGGGGAACCGGCACTGAAGCTTTCTTT	CASSSNRGTGTEAFF
.	.	TRBV30	TRBJ1-2	TGTGCCTGGAGTATCGGGGGGGCCGACTATGGCTACACCTTC	CAWSIGGADYGYTF
.	.	TRBV15	TRBJ1-1	TGTGCCACCAGCAGAGACAGGGGAATGGGCACTGAAGCTTTCTTT	CATSRDRGMGTEAFF
.	TRBD1	TRBV2	TRBJ2-7	TGTGCCAGCAATATAAGGGACAGGGGGCCCTACGAGCAGTACTTC	CASNIRDRGPYEQYF
once	.	TRBV9	TRBJ1-2	TGTGCCAGCACCCCCGAAGCACCCGACAGAGCTAACTATGGCTACACCTTC	CASTPEAPDRANYGYTF
.	TRBD2	TRBV7-3	TRBJ2-1	TGTGCCAGCAGCTCCTCCGGGACTAGCGGGAGAAATGAGCAGTTCTTC	CASSSSGTSGRNEQFF
once	.	TRBV6-1	TRBJ1-2	TGTGCCAGCAGTGAAGCTCGGGCGGGGGCAGGTTCCGATAGCGGCTACACCTTC	CASSEARAGAGSDSGYTF
.	TRBD1	TRBV6-1	TRBJ2-1	TGTGCCACTATCATGGGACAGGGGTTCAATGAGCAGTTCTTC	CATIMGQGFNEQFF
.	TRBD1	TRBV7-9	TRBJ1-1	TGTGCCAGCAGCTTAGCGGGTCAGGGGGCTGAAGCTTTCTTT	CASSLAGQGAEAFF
.	.	TRBV19	TRBJ2-7	TGTGCCAGTAGTGGGAACAGGGTTATGGACGAGCAGTACTTC	CASSGNRVMDEQYF
once	TRBD2	TRBV5-1	TRBJ2-1	TGCGCCAGCAGCAAGACTAGCGGGAGCTACAATGAGCAGTTCTTC	CASSKTSGSYNEQFF
.	.	TRBV4-1	TRBJ1-3	TGCGCCAGCAGCCCAGTAGGAAACACCATATATTTT	CASSPVGNTIYF
.	TRBD1	TRBV7-6	TRBJ2-7	TGTGCCAGCAGCTTGGCCTACAGGGGGGAATATAGCGAGCAGTACTTC	CASSLAYRGEYSEQYF
.	.	TRBV18	TRBJ1-6	TGTGCCAGCGCGGACAAGTCCTATAATTCACCCCTCCACTTT	CASADKSYNSPLHF
.	.	TRBV6-1	TRBJ1-2	TGTGCCAGCAGTTTATCCCGCGGGGGGACCTATGGCTACACCTTC	CASSLSRGGTYGYTF
.	TRBD2	TRBV10-3	TRBJ2-1	TGTGCCATCAAGAAAGCGGGAGAGGATGTGCCGGAGCAGTTCTTC	CAIKKAGEDVPEQFF
.	TRBD1	TRBV19	TRBJ1-4	TGTGCCACCCTACCCGCCAGACAGGGAACTAATGAAAAACTGTTTTTT	CATLPARQGTNEKLFF
few	.	TRBV21-1	TRBJ1-4	TGTGCCAGCAGCAAAGGGCCAAAGACTAATGAAAAACTGTTTTTT	CASSKGPKTNEKLFF
once	.	TRBV1	TRBJ2-5	TGCACCAGCAGCCAAGCACCCGAGACAGGGCAAGAGACCCAGTACTTC	CTSSQAPETGQETQYF
.	TRBD2	TRBV28	TRBJ2-7	TGTGCCAGCAGAACTAGCGGGAGCGTCTACGAGCAGTACTTC	CASRTSGSVYEQYF
.	.	TRBV2	TRBJ1-2	TGTGCCAGCAAACTGGGCGCCCCTTGTGACTACACCTTC	CASKLGAPCDYTF
once	.	TRBV11-3	TRBJ2-3	TGTGCCAGCAGCTCCCTCGCTTTAACAGGGACCCTTGATACGCAGTATTTT	CASSSLALTGTLDTQYF
few	TRBD1	TRBV4-1	TRBJ2-2	TGCGCCAGCAGCCGACCGGGACAGCGAGGCACCGGGGAGCTGTTTTTT	CASSRPGQRGTGELFF
.	.	TRBV7-9	TRBJ1-1	TGTGCCAGCAGCTTTTATCTCGCGGATAACACTGAAGCTTTCTTT	CASSFYLADNTEAFF
.	TRBD2	TRBV7-3	TRBJ2-3	TGTGCCAGCAGCCGGGGGGTAGCGGGTAGCACAGATACGCAGTATTTT	CASSRGVAGSTDTQYF
.	TRBD1	TRBV2	TRBJ1-5	TGTGCCAGCAGTGCAAGTTTGTACAGGGGAGGCCAGCCCCAGCATTTT	CASSASLYRGGQPQHF
once	TRBD1	TRBV6-5	TRBJ2-7	TGTGCCAGCAGCTCCGGGACAGGGATTTACGAGCAGTACTTC	CASSSGTGIYEQYF
few	TRBD2	TRBV27	TRBJ2-7	TGTGCCAGCAGTTACGGGGGGAGCTACGAGCAGTACTTC	CASSYGGSYEQYF
.	.	TRBV5-6	TRBJ2-1	TGTGCCAGCAGCTTAGCGGTTCCGGAGTGGTTCTTC	CASSLAVPEWFF
.	TRBD2	TRBV11-2	TRBJ2-7	TGTGCCAGCAGCTTAGGTCTAGCGGGAGAGTACGAGCAGTACTTC	CASSLGLAGEYEQYF
.	TRBD1	TRBV5-6	TRBJ1-2	TGTGCCAGCAGCTTGGTAGGCAGGGGGCAAGGGGGCTACACCTTC	CASSLVGRGQGGYTF
.	.	TRBV9	TRBJ2-7	TGTGCCAGCAGCCCGTTTCTATCGGGCTCCTACGAGCAGTACTTC	CASSPFLSGSYEQYF
.	TRBD1	TRBV19	TRBJ2-7	TGTGCCAGTAGTATAGGGGGACAGGGTCCCTACGAGCAGTACTTC	CASSIGGQGPYEQYF
.	.	TRBV6-5	TRBJ2-5	TGTGCCAGCAGTCAAGGACAGAGACAAGAGACCCAGTACTTC	CASSQGQRQETQYF
.	.	TRBV30	TRBJ1-1	TGTGCCTGGAGTTCGGGGGGAAATGGTCGTGAAGCTTTCTTT	CAWSSGGNGREAFF